These 8 T cell receptor beta chains share one sample of origin, sequenced in a study of beta chain features in type 1 diabetes. Every bit of the isolated RNA underwent reverse transcription, so sequencing read expressed TCRB transcripts. Only in-frame clones appear in the TCRdb table, and some are missing; sequencing was by immunoSEQ multiplex PCR. The sample holds 200,000 to 250,000 clones; 7.5% to 10% are singletons and the top ten take under 0.045%. Sequencing was carried out using naive CD4+ T cells from blood. Every receptor here comes from a woman between 18 and 29 years old in good health.

This clone showed up just a few times. The CDR3 loop reads CASSPIGRDYNEQFF. In DNA form, the CDR3 reads TGCGCCAGCAGTCCTATAGGCAGGGACTACAATGAGCAGTTCTTC. The chain uses TRBV5-1 and TRBJ2-1, with D tentatively TRBD1 (5 bases). The CDR3 extends over 15 amino acids. Trimming removed 5 bases from V and 3 bases from J, with 15 bases in between. The germline V gene encodes CDR1 SGHRS and CDR2 YFSETQ.

CDR3 loop: CASRERSGDSGANVLTF. CDR3 bases: TGTGCCAGCAGAGAGAGGTCGGGGGACTCTGGGGCCAACGTCCTGACTTTC. The chain has TRBV25-1 and TRBJ2-6; D perhaps matches TRBD2 (6 bases). The V end was cut by 6 bases, the J end by 0 bases, with 15 bases between. The germline V gene has CDR1 MGHDK and CDR2 SYGVNS. This CDR3 is 17 amino acids long.

V is TRBV19 and J is TRBJ2-7; 10 bases fit TRBD2. V was clipped by 3 bases and J by 4 bases; unmatched bases: 6. Germline V lookup: CDR1 LNHDA, CDR2 SQIVND (reference sequence). This CDR3 is 15 amino acids long. The CDR3 sequence is CASSIWASGSYEQYF. DNA for the CDR3: TGTGCCAGTAGTATCTGGGCTAGCGGGAGTTACGAGCAGTACTTC.

This chain connects TRBV7-9 to TRBJ2-2; 14 bases match TRBD2. V gave up 3 bases and J gave up 2 bases; unmatched junction bases: 8. The CDR3 totals 19 residues. The germline V gene has CDR1 SEHNR and CDR2 FQNEAQ (reference sequence). The CDR3 spells CASSLTPGLAGANTGELFF. CDR3 sequence (DNA): TGTGCCAGCAGCTTGACTCCGGGACTAGCGGGGGCTAACACCGGGGAGCTGTTTTTT.

This clone was seen at least ten times. The CDR3 DNA sequence: TGTGCCAGCAGCCCGAGACAGAAACCCTCCTACGAGCAGTACTTC. Its protein product is CASSPRQKPSYEQYF. This chain uses TRBV7-9 with TRBJ2-7; TRBD1 might be the D (5 bases). The germline V and J ends were trimmed by 5 bases and 0 bases, with 14 bases remaining between them. Germline V CDR1 and CDR2: SEHNR, FQNEAQ (reference sequence). CDR3 size: 15 residues.

The chain links TRBV5-1 to TRBJ1-1; tentatively, D is TRBD1 (5 bases). CDR3 size: 15 residues. Trimming took 0 bases from V and 3 from J, leaving 12 bases between them. CDR1 and CDR2 from the germline V gene are SGHRS and YFSETQ. CDR3 bases: TGCGCCAGCAGCTTGGAAGGCCCAGGGTACACTGAAGCTTTCTTT. Protein: CASSLEGPGYTEAFF. Filled out from reference TRBV5-1 and TRBJ1-1, the complete variable domain reads KAGVTQTPRYLIKTRGQQVTLSCSPISGHRSVSWYQQTPGQGLQFLFEYFSETQRNKGNFPGRFSGRQFSNSRSEMNVSTLELGDSALYLCASSLEGPGYTEAFFGQGTRLTVV.

The V call is TRBV4-1, the J call TRBJ2-3; 8 bases line up with TRBD2. V lost 3 bases to trimming and J lost 3 bases; unmatched junction nucleotides: 5. The CDR3 covers 15 residues. CDR1 MGHRA and CDR2 YSYEKL come from the germline V gene. The CDR3 is CASSHRAGETDTQYF. CDR3 sequence (DNA): TGCGCCAGCAGCCACCGAGCGGGAGAGACAGATACGCAGTATTTT.

The chain is built from TRBV2 and TRBJ1-6; 9 positions match TRBD1. Germline CDR1 is SNHLY and CDR2 is FYNNEI. This CDR3 contains 16 residues. Germline trimming cut 5 bases from V and 7 bases from J; bases unmatched to any gene: 9. The CDR3 loop is CASSFTGGWGNSPLHF. The CDR3 DNA sequence: TGTGCCAGCAGTTTTACAGGGGGCTGGGGAAATTCACCCCTCCACTTT.